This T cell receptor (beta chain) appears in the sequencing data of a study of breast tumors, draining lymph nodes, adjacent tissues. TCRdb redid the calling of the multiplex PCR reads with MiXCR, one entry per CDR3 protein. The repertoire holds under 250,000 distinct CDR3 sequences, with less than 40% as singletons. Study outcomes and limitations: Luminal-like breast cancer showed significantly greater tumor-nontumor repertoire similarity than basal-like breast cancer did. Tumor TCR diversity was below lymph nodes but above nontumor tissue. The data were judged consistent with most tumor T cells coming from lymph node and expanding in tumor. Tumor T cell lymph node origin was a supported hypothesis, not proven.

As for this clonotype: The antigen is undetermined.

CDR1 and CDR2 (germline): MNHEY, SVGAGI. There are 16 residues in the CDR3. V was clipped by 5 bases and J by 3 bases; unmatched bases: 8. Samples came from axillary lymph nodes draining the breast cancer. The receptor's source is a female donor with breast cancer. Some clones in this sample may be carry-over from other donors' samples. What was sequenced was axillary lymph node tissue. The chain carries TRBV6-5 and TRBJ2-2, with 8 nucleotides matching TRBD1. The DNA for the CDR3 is TGTGCCAGCAGTCCTCAGGGGGCAGGGGACACCGGGGAGCTGTTTTTT. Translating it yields CASSPQGAGDTGELFF.